These 18 T cell receptor beta chains share one sample of origin, sequenced in a study of cytomegalovirus exposure and HLA in healthy donors. The PCR contained 60 Vbeta and 13 Jbeta primers. Libraries were prepared by immunoSEQ multiplex PCR; TCRdb keeps only in-frame clonotypes and omits some of them. The sample table includes tens of thousands of clones. Source material: PBMCs. Receptors originate from a woman between 40 and 50 years old in good health and CMV-seropositive.

The rearrangement joins TRBV29-1 to TRBJ1-2, with unresolved D. The CDR3 runs to 13 residues. The V end was cut by 3 bases, the J end by 4 bases, with 12 bases between. Per germline, CDR1 SQVTM and CDR2 ANQGSEA. The CDR3 sequence: CSVERQASYGYTF. CDR3 bases: TGCAGCGTTGAGCGGCAAGCTAGCTATGGCTACACCTTC.

V and J are TRBV4-1 and TRBJ2-5, with 10 bases identical to TRBD2. This CDR3 has 16 residues. Germline trimming cut 3 bases from V and 5 bases from J; bases unmatched to any gene: 9. Germline V gene sequence: CDR1 MGHRA, CDR2 YSYEKL. CDR3 DNA sequence: TGCGCCAGCAGCCAGCAACAGCGGGAGGGCTCTGAGACCCAGTACTTC. It translates to CASSQQQREGSETQYF.

This sequence joins TRBV23-1 and TRBJ1-3; D ambiguous. TRBV23-1 is recorded as an ORF, its role being uncertain. V was trimmed by 4 bases and J by 1 base, leaving 2 bases between them. This CDR3 is 12 amino acids long. The CDR3 sequence is CASSPSGNTIYF. In DNA, the CDR3 is TGCGCCAGCAGTCCTTCTGGAAACACCATATATTTT.

The V call is TRBV6-5, the J call TRBJ2-3, with 9 bases identical to TRBD1. The CDR3 is made up of 14 amino acids. V lost 4 bases, J lost 3 bases, and 2 bases stayed unmatched. Germline V gives CDR1 MNHEY, CDR2 SVGAGI. CDR3 bases: TGTGCCAGCAGTTCCGGGACAGGGACAGATACGCAGTATTTT. Translated, it gives CASSSGTGTDTQYF.

The rearrangement uses TRBV4-3 and TRBJ2-1; the match to TRBD2 covers 10 bases. The V segment lost 4 bases and the J segment 10 bases; nucleotides outside the gene matches: 10. Germline assignment: CDR1 LGHNA and CDR2 YSLEER. The CDR3 loop spans 15 amino acids. Here the CDR3 DNA reads TGCGCCAGCAGCCTCGGACTAGCGGACGTTGGCGAGCAGTTCTTC. This gives the protein CASSLGLADVGEQFF.

The rearrangement uses TRBV10-3 and TRBJ2-2, with no clear D. Trimming stripped 10 bases from V and 3 bases from J, with 12 bases between. The CDR3 runs 13 residues. Per the germline V gene, CDR1 is ENHRY and CDR2 is SYGVKD. The CDR3 loop is CATTTHDTGELFF. CDR3 bases: TGTGCCACCACCACTCATGACACCGGGGAGCTGTTTTTT.

The chain carries TRBV6-5 and TRBJ2-7; TRBD1 aligns across 7 bases. The V and J ends lost 8 bases and 2 bases, in that order; junction bases with no gene match: 9. The CDR3 totals 14 residues. Germline-derived CDR1 and CDR2 are MNHEY and SVGAGI. CDR3 amino acids: CASRRGQSAYEQYF. CDR3 in DNA: TGTGCCAGCCGAAGGGGACAGAGCGCCTACGAGCAGTACTTC.

V and J are TRBV4-3 and TRBJ2-1; a weak D match, TRBD2 (6 bases). Germline V CDR1 and CDR2: LGHNA, YSLEER. The germline V and J ends were trimmed by 0 bases and 13 bases, with 19 bases remaining between them. CDR3 size: 15 residues. CDR3 nucleotide sequence: TGCGCCAGCAGCCAAGATTCGGGGGATGATGACAGTCAGTTCTTC. Translation gives CASSQDSGDDDSQFF.

The chain carries TRBV7-9 and TRBJ2-1; TRBD2 matches at 8 bases. CDR1 and CDR2 (germline): SEHNR, FQNEAQ (reference sequence). The CDR3 sequence is 16 residues long. With V trimmed by 5 bases and J by 1 base, 7 bases remained unmatched. The CDR3 loop is CASSPYSGSSYNEQFF. The DNA for the CDR3 is TGTGCCAGCAGCCCATACAGCGGGAGTTCCTACAATGAGCAGTTCTTC.

V gene TRBV7-9 combines with J gene TRBJ1-5, with TRBD1 matching over 10 bases. The CDR3 is 16 residues long. Unmatched junction bases numbered 3, after V lost 1 base and J lost 3 bases. CDR1 SEHNR and CDR2 FQNEAQ come from the germline V gene (reference sequence). CDR3 nucleotides: TGTGCCAGCAGCTTAGAGACAGGGGGCTTCAATCAGCCCCAGCATTTT. This encodes CASSLETGGFNQPQHF.

The chain uses TRBV6-6 and TRBJ2-7; 9 bases are a match to TRBD1. The trim removed 2 bases at V and 6 bases at J, leaving 8 bases unmatched. This CDR3 is 15 amino acids long. From germline, CDR1 is MNHNY and CDR2 SVGAGI (reference sequence). The CDR3 protein is CASSYAGQGVGEQYF. CDR3 in DNA: TGTGCCAGCAGTTACGCGGGACAGGGAGTCGGCGAGCAGTACTTC.

The chain is built from TRBV5-1 and TRBJ2-5, with 11 bases identical to TRBD2. Germline CDR1 SGHRS, CDR2 YFSETQ. V shed 4 bases, J shed 3 bases, and the junction held 5 bases outside the gene matches. There are 15 residues in the CDR3. The CDR3 is CASSILLAGEETQYF. CDR3 DNA sequence: TGCGCCAGCAGCATCCTACTAGCGGGAGAAGAGACCCAGTACTTC.

The rearrangement joins TRBV7-2 to TRBJ1-2, with 8 bases that match TRBD1. Germline V gene lookup returns CDR1 SGHTA and CDR2 FQGNSA. J gave up 3 bases and V 4 bases, and 10 bases lay outside the gene matches. This CDR3 spans 16 amino acids. The CDR3 region has the DNA TGTGCCAGCAGCTACGGAGATAGACAGGGGTACTATGGCTACACCTTC. This translates into CASSYGDRQGYYGYTF.

The J gene is TRBJ1-2, the V gene TRBV7-9; D uncertain. V lost 8 bases, J lost 0 bases, and 7 bases lay in between. Germline assignment: CDR1 SEHNR and CDR2 FQNEAQ (reference sequence). This CDR3 is 12 amino acids long. CDR3 in amino acids: CASFAANYGYTF. The CDR3 DNA sequence: TGTGCCAGCTTCGCGGCTAACTATGGCTACACCTTC.

The chain recombines TRBV28 with TRBJ2-3; D is unresolved. Germline CDR1 MDHEN, CDR2 SYDVKM. V was trimmed by 6 bases and J by 2 bases, leaving 9 bases between them. This CDR3 is 13 amino acids long. This CDR3 reads CASSPLATDTQYF. The DNA for the CDR3 is TGTGCCAGCAGCCCCCTGGCCACAGATACGCAGTATTTT.

The chain employs TRBV9 and TRBJ2-2; D might be TRBD1 (6 bases). The CDR3 length is 14 residues. V was pared by 1 base and J by 4 bases, with 8 bases between. CDR1 and CDR2 (germline): SGDLS, YYNGEE. DNA of the CDR3: TGTGCCAGCAGCGTAACAGGGTCCACCGGGGAGCTGTTTTTT. Translated: CASSVTGSTGELFF.

This sequence joins TRBV18 and TRBJ1-1; no reliable D call. This CDR3 has 13 residues. CDR1 KGHSH and CDR2 LQKENI come from the germline V gene. V lost 8 bases and J 1 base, leaving 11 bases between the germline ends. The CDR3 region has the DNA TGTGCCAGCCGAACGTACACGAACACTGAAGCTTTCTTT. Translating it yields CASRTYTNTEAFF.

J is TRBJ2-5 and V is TRBV25-1; the D gene is possibly TRBD2 (5 bases). This CDR3 is built from 14 residues. V was trimmed by 4 bases and J by 4 bases, leaving 13 bases between them. Germline lookup yields CDR1 MGHDK and CDR2 SYGVNS. The CDR3 bases are TGTGCCAGCAGTGGATATACTCGGGGAGAGACCCAGTACTTC. It encodes CASSGYTRGETQYF.